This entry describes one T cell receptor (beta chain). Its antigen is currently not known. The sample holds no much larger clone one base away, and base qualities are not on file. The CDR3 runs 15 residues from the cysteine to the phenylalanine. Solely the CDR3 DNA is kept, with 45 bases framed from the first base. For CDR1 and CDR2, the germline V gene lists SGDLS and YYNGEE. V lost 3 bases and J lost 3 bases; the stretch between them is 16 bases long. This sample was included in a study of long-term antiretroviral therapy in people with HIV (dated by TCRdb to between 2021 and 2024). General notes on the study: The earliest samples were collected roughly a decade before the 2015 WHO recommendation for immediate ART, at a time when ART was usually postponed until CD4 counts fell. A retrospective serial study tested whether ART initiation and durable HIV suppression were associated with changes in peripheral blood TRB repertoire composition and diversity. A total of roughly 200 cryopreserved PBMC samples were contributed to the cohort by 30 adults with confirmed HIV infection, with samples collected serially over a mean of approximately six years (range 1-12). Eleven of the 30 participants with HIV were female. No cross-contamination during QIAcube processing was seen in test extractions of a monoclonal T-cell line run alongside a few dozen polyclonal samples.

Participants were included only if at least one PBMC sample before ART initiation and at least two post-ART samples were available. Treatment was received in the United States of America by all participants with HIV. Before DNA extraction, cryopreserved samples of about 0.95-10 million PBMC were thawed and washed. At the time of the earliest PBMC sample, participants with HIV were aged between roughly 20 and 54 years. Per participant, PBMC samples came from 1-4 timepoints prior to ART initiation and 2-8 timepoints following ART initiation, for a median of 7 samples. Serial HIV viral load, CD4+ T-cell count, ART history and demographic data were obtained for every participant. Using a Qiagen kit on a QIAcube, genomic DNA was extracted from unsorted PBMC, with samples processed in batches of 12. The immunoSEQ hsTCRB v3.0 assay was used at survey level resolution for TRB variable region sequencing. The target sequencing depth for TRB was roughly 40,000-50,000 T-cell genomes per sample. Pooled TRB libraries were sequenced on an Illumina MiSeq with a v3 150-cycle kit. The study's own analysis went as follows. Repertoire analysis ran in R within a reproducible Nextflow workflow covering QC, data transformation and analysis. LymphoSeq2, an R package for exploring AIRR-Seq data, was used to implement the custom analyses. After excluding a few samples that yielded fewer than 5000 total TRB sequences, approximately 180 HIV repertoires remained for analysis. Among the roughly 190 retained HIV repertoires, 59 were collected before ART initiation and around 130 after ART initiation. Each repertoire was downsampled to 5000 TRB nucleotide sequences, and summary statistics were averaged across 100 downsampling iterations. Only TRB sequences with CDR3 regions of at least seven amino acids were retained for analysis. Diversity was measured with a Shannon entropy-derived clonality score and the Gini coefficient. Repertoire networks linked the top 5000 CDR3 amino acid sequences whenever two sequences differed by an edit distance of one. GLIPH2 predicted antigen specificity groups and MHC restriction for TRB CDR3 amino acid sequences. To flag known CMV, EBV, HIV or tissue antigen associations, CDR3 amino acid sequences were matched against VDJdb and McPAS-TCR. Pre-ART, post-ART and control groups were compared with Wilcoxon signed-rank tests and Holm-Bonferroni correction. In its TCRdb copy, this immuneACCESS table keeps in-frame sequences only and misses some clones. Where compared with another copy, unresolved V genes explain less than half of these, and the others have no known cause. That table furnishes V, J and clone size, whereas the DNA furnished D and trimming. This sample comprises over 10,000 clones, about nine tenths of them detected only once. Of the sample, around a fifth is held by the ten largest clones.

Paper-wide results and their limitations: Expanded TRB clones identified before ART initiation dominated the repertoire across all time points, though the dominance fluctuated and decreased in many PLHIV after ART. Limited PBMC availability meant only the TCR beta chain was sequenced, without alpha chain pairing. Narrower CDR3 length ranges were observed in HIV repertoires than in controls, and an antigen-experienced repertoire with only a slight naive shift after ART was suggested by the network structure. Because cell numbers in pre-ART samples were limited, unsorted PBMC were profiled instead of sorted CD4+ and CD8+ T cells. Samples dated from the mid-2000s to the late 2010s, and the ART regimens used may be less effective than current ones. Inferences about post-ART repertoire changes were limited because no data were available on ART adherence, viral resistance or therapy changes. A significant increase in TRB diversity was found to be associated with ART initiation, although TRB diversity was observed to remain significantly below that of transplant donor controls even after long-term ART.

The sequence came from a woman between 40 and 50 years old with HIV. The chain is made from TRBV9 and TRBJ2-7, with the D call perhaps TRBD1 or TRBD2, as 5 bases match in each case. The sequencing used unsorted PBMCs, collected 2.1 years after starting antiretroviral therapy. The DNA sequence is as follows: TGTGCCAGCAGCGCCGACGGGACGGGATTCTACGAGCAGTACTTC. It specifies CASSADGTGFYEQYF.